This entry lists 9 T cell receptor beta chains sequenced from one sample in a study of technical replicates of blood from a few donors. Assay: immunoSEQ multiplex PCR; the TCRdb copy retains only in-frame clones and omits some. The sample has almost 85,000 clones; approximately 97% are singletons. Sequenced input: T cells isolated from PBMCs. These receptors came from a human donor in good health.

This clone was found once. The rearrangement uses TRBV5-4 and TRBJ2-2, with D perhaps TRBD2 (6 bases). The CDR3 is 17 amino acids. The germline V and J ends were trimmed by 4 bases and 1 base, with 17 bases remaining between them. CDR1 and CDR2 (germline): SGHNT, YYREEE (reference sequence). The CDR3 spells CASSQGRGIWNTGELFF. The CDR3 DNA follows: TGTGCCAGCAGCCAGGGACGGGGGATCTGGAACACCGGGGAGCTGTTTTTT.

This sequence joins TRBV5-4 and TRBJ2-3; D not resolved. The CDR3 totals 14 residues. The ends were cut back, 4 bases at V and 2 bases at J, with 11 bases in the middle. Germline assignment: CDR1 SGHNT and CDR2 YYREEE (reference sequence). The CDR3 reads CASSPLFPTDTQYF. In DNA form, the CDR3 reads TGTGCCAGCAGCCCCCTTTTCCCCACAGATACGCAGTATTTT.

This chain links TRBV23-1 with TRBJ2-7, with D uncertain. TRBV23-1 is reported as an ORF; its role is uncertain. The CDR3 length is 16 residues. The V and J ends lost 4 bases and 6 bases respectively, with 22 bases between them. CDR3 nucleotides: TGCGCCAGCAGTCCTAATCGGCAGGTTTTGTGCTCCGAGCAGTACTTC. Protein product: CASSPNRQVLCSEQYF.

This clone was observed a single time. V usage is TRBV28 and J usage is TRBJ1-5; D perhaps matches TRBD1 (5 bases). The CDR3 is 15 residues long. V dropped 6 bases and J dropped 0 bases, with 12 bases sitting between them. Germline CDR1 reads MDHEN; CDR2 reads SYDVKM. The CDR3 reads CASSSPDSSNQPQHF. CDR3 nucleotides: TGTGCCAGCAGCTCACCCGACAGTAGCAATCAGCCCCAGCATTTT.

The chain employs TRBV6-5 and TRBJ2-5; D possibly corresponds to TRBD2 (6 bases). The germline V and J ends were trimmed by 5 bases and 7 bases, with 17 bases remaining between them. From germline, CDR1 is MNHEY and CDR2 SVGAGI. CDR3 length: 14 amino acids. The CDR3 DNA reads TGTGCCAGCAGTCCGGATTGGGGGGTAGGGACCCAGTACTTC. Translation: CASSPDWGVGTQYF.

V usage is TRBV5-1 and J usage is TRBJ1-3; 8 bases are a match to TRBD1. This CDR3 region has 16 residues. CDR1 SGHRS and CDR2 YFSETQ come from the germline V gene. V lost 0 bases and J lost 3; bases outside the gene matches: 5. CDR3 DNA: TGCGCCAGCAGCTTGGGCGACAGGGGTTATGGAAACACCATATATTTT. It yields the protein CASSLGDRGYGNTIYF.

The chain recombines TRBV28 with TRBJ1-3; no clear D. Germline lookup yields CDR1 MDHEN and CDR2 SYDVKM. V lost 2 bases and J 4 bases, leaving 3 bases between the germline ends. There are 12 residues in the CDR3. The DNA of the CDR3 is TGTGCCAGCAGTTTACAGGGAAACACCATATATTTT. Amino acid sequence: CASSLQGNTIYF.

This clone has only one observation. The chain carries TRBV9 and TRBJ1-2; D is perhaps TRBD1 (6 bases). This CDR3 contains 13 residues. The germline CDR1 and CDR2 sequences are SGDLS and YYNGEE. Trimming pared 5 bases from V and 3 bases from J, leaving 11 bases between. The CDR3 sequence: CASSHTGHYGYTF. Written as DNA, the CDR3 is TGTGCCAGCAGTCACACAGGGCACTATGGCTACACCTTC.

V and J are TRBV28 and TRBJ2-3, with 12 bases lining up with TRBD2. CDR3 size: 16 residues. In germline, CDR1 is MDHEN, CDR2 SYDVKM. Losses at the gene ends were 5 bases for V and 5 bases for J; bases not matched to a gene: 8. The CDR3 region has the DNA TGTGCCAGCAGTCTGCGACTAGCGGGAGCCGTAGATACGCAGTATTTT. Protein: CASSLRLAGAVDTQYF.